This T cell receptor beta chain is from a study of regulatory T cells in long-lasting Graves disease. Of note for this clonotype: Its antigen is unidentified.

Time point denoted: newly diagnosed GD, antithyroid drugs for less than 3 months. From RNA extracted from PBMCs, the TCR library was made. Study-wide findings and caveats: There was favoring of TRBV28, TRBJ1-2 and TRBJ2-5 in persistent disease.

Library construction for TCR beta used iRepertoire HTBI primers and Arm-PCR of CDR3 regions. TCRdb reprocessed the multiplex PCR reads with MiXCR, giving one entry per CDR3 protein. The sample contains 400,000 to 550,000 distinct CDR3 sequences, around 15% of which appear only once. The V end was cut by 3 bases, the J end by 14 bases, with 13 bases between. The CDR3 is made up of 12 amino acids. Germline CDR1 is MGHRA and CDR2 is YSYEKL. These sequences were also reported in another study, on T cells in Graves' hyperthyroidism and ophthalmopathy.

V usage is TRBV4-1 and J usage is TRBJ1-4; a possible D gene is TRBD1 (5 bases). The receptor was derived from a woman between 18 and 29 years old with Graves disease. The sample in question was peripheral blood mononuclear cells (PBMCs), obtained at new diagnosis, from a patient treated with antithyroid drugs. The CDR3 here is CASSQGPWQLFF. The CDR3, as DNA: TGCGCCAGCAGCCAGGGACCCTGGCAGCTGTTTTTT.